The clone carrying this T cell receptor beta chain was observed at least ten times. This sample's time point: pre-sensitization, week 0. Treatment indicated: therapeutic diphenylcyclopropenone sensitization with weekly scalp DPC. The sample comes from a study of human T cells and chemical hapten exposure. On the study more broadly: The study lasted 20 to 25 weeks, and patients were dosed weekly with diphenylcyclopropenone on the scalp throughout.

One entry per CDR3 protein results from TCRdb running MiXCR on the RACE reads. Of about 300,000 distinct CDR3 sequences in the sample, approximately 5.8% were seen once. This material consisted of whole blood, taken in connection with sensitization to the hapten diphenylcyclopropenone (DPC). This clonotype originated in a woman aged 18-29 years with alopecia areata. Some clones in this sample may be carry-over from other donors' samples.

For the CDR3, the DNA is TGCGCCAGCAGCCCGCTCGCGGCGGGGCGGGAGACCCAGTACTTC. Residues: CASSPLAAGRETQYF. The chain links TRBV5-1 to TRBJ2-5; D may be TRBD2 (6 bases). Germline CDR1 reads SGHRS; CDR2 reads YFSETQ. The CDR3 is made up of 15 amino acids. V was pared by 4 bases and J by 5 bases, with 18 bases between. Full variable domain (outside the CDR3, taken from reference TRBV5-1 and TRBJ2-5): KAGVTQTPRYLIKTRGQQVTLSCSPISGHRSVSWYQQTPGQGLQFLFEYFSETQRNKGNFPGRFSGRQFSNSRSEMNVSTLELGDSALYLCASSPLAAGRETQYFGPGTRLLVL.